This is a list of T cell receptor beta chains from one sample in a study of blood T cell repertoires in COVID-19. Clones were sequenced by immunoSEQ multiplex PCR, and TCRdb holds only the in-frame ones, with some missing. This table holds 350,000 to 450,000 clones, around 89% found once. The specimen was PBMCs or T cells enriched from blood (not recorded which). The receptor set was obtained from a man in his thirties or forties who had recovered from COVID-19. Each CDR3 is given with its conserved first and last residue. D genes are given only for firm matches. Clone size is not always given. Where it is, it says once, few, many or a class for expanded clones.

V	size	D	J	DNA	CDR3
TRBV5-1	-	TRBD1	TRBJ1-2	TGCGCCAGCAGCTATGGACAGGGGGCTCGGGGCTACACCTTC	CASSYGQGARGYTF
TRBV5-5	-	-	TRBJ2-3	TGTGCCAGCAGCGGGGGGTTTGCTCGAACAGATACGCAGTATTTT	CASSGGFARTDTQYF
TRBV12-5	-	TRBD1	TRBJ2-2	TGTGCTAGTGGCCCCAGGACAGGGGAAACCGGGGAGCTGTTTTTT	CASGPRTGETGELFF
TRBV3-1/TRBV3-2	-	TRBD2	TRBJ2-7	TGTGCCAGCAGCCCGGGACTAGCGGGCTCCTACGAGCAGTACTTC	CASSPGLAGSYEQYF
TRBV2	-	TRBD1	TRBJ2-4	TGTGCCAGCAGATTAGGACAGGCAAATGTCATTCAGTACTTC	CASRLGQANVIQYF
TRBV5-1	-	-	TRBJ1-1	TGCGCCAGCAGCTTAGTGGAGACAGTCACTGAAGCTTTCTTT	CASSLVETVTEAFF
TRBV10-3	-	-	TRBJ1-4	TGTGCCATCAGTGATTACTCCCGGAGGGAAAAACTGTTTTTT	CAISDYSRREKLFF
TRBV28	-	-	TRBJ1-1	TGTGCCAGCAGTCCAGGAGGGGTAAGTTACACTGAAGCTTTCTTT	CASSPGGVSYTEAFF
TRBV9	-	TRBD1	TRBJ1-6	TGTGCCAGCAGCTTCCGAGGCGGGACAGGTGATAATTCACCCCTCCACTTT	CASSFRGGTGDNSPLHF
TRBV14	-	-	TRBJ2-2	TGTGCCAGCAGCCTAAGGCTAGATGGGACCGGGGAGCTGTTTTTT	CASSLRLDGTGELFF
TRBV15	-	TRBD2	TRBJ2-1	TGTGCCACCAGCAGAGATCTAGCGGGAGGACGTGGGCAGTTCTTC	CATSRDLAGGRGQFF
TRBV21-1	-	-	TRBJ1-4	-	CASSKWGGGAKDEKLFF
TRBV5-8	-	TRBD1	TRBJ2-5	TGTGCCAGCAGCTCACCGCCGAGGACAGGGATAGCTGTGGAGACCCAGTACTTC	CASSSPPRTGIAVETQYF
TRBV24-1	few	-	TRBJ2-2	TGTGCCACCAGTGATTTGTCAGGGGACGCCGGGGAGCTGTTTTTT	CATSDLSGDAGELFF
TRBV6-5	-	-	TRBJ1-4	TGTGCCAGCTTAAAATGGGAGGGCGGGAATGAAAAACTGTTTTTT	CASLKWEGGNEKLFF
TRBV6-1	-	-	TRBJ1-2	TGTGCCAGCAGTGTCTCACCGGACTTAGCTAACTATGGCTACACCTTC	CASSVSPDLANYGYTF
TRBV10-3	-	-	TRBJ1-2	TGTGCCATCAGTTGGGAGGAGGTCGCTGGCTACACCTTC	CAISWEEVAGYTF
TRBV13	-	TRBD1	TRBJ2-7	TGTGCCAGCAGCTCCGGACACAGGGGGGTAGCCGAGCAGTACTTC	CASSSGHRGVAEQYF
TRBV5-1	-	-	TRBJ2-7	TGCGCCAGCAGCCAAGACGGTCTAGCTTACGAGCAGTACTTC	CASSQDGLAYEQYF
TRBV30	-	-	TRBJ1-5	TGTGCCTGGACTCCGTCTTTACATAGCAATCAGCCCCAGCATTTT	CAWTPSLHSNQPQHF
TRBV27	-	-	TRBJ1-1	TGTGCCAGCAGAATATCACAGGGCTTCACTGAAGCTTTCTTT	CASRISQGFTEAFF
TRBV7-2	-	TRBD1	TRBJ1-2	TGTGCCAGCAGCCCCTCCCAGGGGGATGGCTACACCTTC	CASSPSQGDGYTF
TRBV4-1	-	TRBD2	TRBJ2-5	TGCGCCAGCAGCCCCGGTGCTAGCGGGAGAGGAGAGACCCAGTACTTC	CASSPGASGRGETQYF
TRBV13	-	TRBD2	TRBJ2-7	TGTGCCAGCTCCGGGGGCGGGAGGGCCAACTACGAGCAGTACTTC	CASSGGGRANYEQYF
TRBV12-3/TRBV12-4	-	TRBD1	TRBJ1-6	TGTGCCAGCAGCAGGGACAGGAATTCACCCCTCCACTTT	CASSRDRNSPLHF
TRBV12-3/TRBV12-4	-	-	TRBJ2-7	TGTGCCAGCAGTCGCGATTCCTACGAGCAGTACTTC	CASSRDSYEQYF
TRBV27	-	TRBD2	TRBJ2-7	TGTGCCAGCAGTAAACTAGCGGGAGACTTCTACGAGCAGTACTTC	CASSKLAGDFYEQYF
TRBV19	-	-	TRBJ2-3	TGTGCCAGTGGCCGGGTGGGACTCACAGATACGCAGTATTTT	CASGRVGLTDTQYF
TRBV10-1	-	-	TRBJ1-1	TGCGCCAGCAACCAGGGGTCCAAGAACACTGAAGCTTTCTTT	CASNQGSKNTEAFF
TRBV6-2/TRBV6-3	once	-	TRBJ2-7	TGTGCCAGCAGTTACTCCTCGTCAGCGGTCCAGTACTTC	CASSYSSSAVQYF
TRBV7-6	-	-	TRBJ2-7	TGTGCCAGCAGCTCACACCCTAAGGCCCAGGGGGGTGAGCGGAGCTACGAGCAGTACTTC	CASSSHPKAQGGERSYEQYF
TRBV12-1	-	-	TRBJ2-2	TGTGCCAGCAGCCCGACCCGGGACTTCGGAGAAAGGGTTGCAGGGGAGCTGTTTTTT	CASSPTRDFGERVAGELFF
TRBV9	-	-	TRBJ1-2	TGTGCCAGCAGCGCCACCTCGCGGCTCACTAGAGGATATGGCTACACCTTC	CASSATSRLTRGYGYTF
TRBV19	once	TRBD2	TRBJ2-2	TGTGCCAGCCTAAACAGTTTGGAAGCGGGAGTTGGGGAGCTGTTTTTT	CASLNSLEAGVGELFF
TRBV19	-	-	TRBJ2-2	TGTGCCAGTAGTATACAGGGGCCGGGGGAGCTGTTTTTT	CASSIQGPGELFF
TRBV29-1	-	-	TRBJ1-4	TGCAGCGTTGTAGAAGATGGAGGAAAACTGTTTTTT	CSVVEDGGKLFF
TRBV12-3/TRBV12-4	-	TRBD1	TRBJ1-1	TGTGCCACCAGACAGGGGGAGGCCACTGAAGCTTTCTTT	CATRQGEATEAFF
TRBV12-3/TRBV12-4	-	-	TRBJ2-5	TGTGCCAGCAGTTTATTTGGAGGGGAAGTCCAGTACTTC	CASSLFGGEVQYF
TRBV2	once	-	TRBJ2-5	TGTGCCAGCAGACGGGATTTCCAAGAGACCCAGTACTTC	CASRRDFQETQYF
TRBV4-1	-	-	TRBJ1-2	TGCGCCAGCAGCCAAGAGGGCCCCCCTGGGGGCTACACCTTC	CASSQEGPPGGYTF
TRBV18	-	TRBD1	TRBJ2-2	TGTGCCAGCTCCCCACCGACAGGGACCGGGGAGCTGTTTTTT	CASSPPTGTGELFF
TRBV11-2	few	TRBD1	TRBJ1-3	TGTGCCAGCACCCAAGGACAGGTCGGAAACACCATATATTTT	CASTQGQVGNTIYF
TRBV4-2	-	TRBD2	TRBJ2-1	TGTGCCAGCAGCCAAGAAACTAGCGGGAGCCTGGAGCAGTTCTTC	CASSQETSGSLEQFF